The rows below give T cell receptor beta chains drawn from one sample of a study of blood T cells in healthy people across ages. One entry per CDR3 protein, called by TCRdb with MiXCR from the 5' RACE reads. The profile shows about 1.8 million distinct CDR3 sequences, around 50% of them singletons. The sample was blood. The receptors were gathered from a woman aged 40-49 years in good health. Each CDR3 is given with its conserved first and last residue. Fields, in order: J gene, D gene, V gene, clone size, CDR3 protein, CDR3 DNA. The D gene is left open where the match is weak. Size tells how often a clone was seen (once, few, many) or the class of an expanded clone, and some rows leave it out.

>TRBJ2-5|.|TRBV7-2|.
CASSLVGLYQETQYF
TGTGCCAGCAGCTTAGTTGGCTTATACCAAGAGACCCAGTACTTC
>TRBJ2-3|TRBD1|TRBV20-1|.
CSVEPGQGSTDTQYF
TGCAGTGTAGAGCCGGGACAGGGTAGCACAGATACGCAGTATTTT
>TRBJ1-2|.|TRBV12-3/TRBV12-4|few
CASSLAKGGHFDGYTF
TGTGCCAGCAGTTTGGCAAAGGGGGGGCATTTTGATGGCTACACCTTC
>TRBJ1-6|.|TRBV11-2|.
CASSPLGRANSPPHF
TGTGCCAGCAGCCCGCTTGGTAGGGCTAATTCACCCCCCCACTTT
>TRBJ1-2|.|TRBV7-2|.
CASSSPGGFYGYTF
TGTGCCAGCAGCTCTCCGGGGGGCTTTTATGGCTACACCTTC
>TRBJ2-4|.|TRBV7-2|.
CASSLAISAKNIQYF
TGTGCCAGCAGCTTGGCTATTTCGGCCAAAAACATTCAGTACTTC
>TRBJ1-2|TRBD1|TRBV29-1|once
CSVGEDRGYGYTF
TGCAGCGTTGGCGAGGACAGGGGCTATGGCTACACCTTC
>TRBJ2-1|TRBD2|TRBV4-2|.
CASSQDLGTSGNEQFF
TGTGCCAGCAGCCAAGATCTTGGGACTAGCGGAAATGAGCAGTTCTTC
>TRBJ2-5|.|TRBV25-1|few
CASSDVNQETQYF
TGTGCCAGCAGTGACGTAAACCAAGAGACCCAGTACTTC
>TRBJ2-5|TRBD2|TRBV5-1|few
CASSVASGRGETQYF
TGCGCCAGCAGCGTGGCTAGCGGTAGAGGAGAGACCCAGTACTTC
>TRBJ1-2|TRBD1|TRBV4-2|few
CASNGPSNRGYGYTF
TGTGCCAGCAATGGTCCGTCGAACAGGGGGTATGGCTACACCTTC
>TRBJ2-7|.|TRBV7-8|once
CASRNVGYEQYF
TGTGCCAGCAGAAACGTAGGCTACGAGCAGTACTTC
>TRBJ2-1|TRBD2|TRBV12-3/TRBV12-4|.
CASGHRGGVAGCEQFF
TGTGCCAGCGGCCATCGCGGGGGAGTAGCGGGGTGTGAGCAGTTCTTC
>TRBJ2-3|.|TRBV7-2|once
CASSPFMTGNTQYF
TGTGCCAGCAGCCCCTTCATGACGGGGAATACGCAGTATTTT
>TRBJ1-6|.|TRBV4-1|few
CASSQDLWTYNSPLHF
TGCGCCAGCAGCCAAGATCTTTGGACATATAATTCACCCCTCCACTTT
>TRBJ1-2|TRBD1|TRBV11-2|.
CASSNQQGNYGYTF
TGTGCCAGCAGCAACCAACAGGGGAACTATGGCTACACCTTC
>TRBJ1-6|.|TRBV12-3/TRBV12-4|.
CASSPGRFGSYNSPLHF
TGTGCCAGCAGCCCAGGACGATTTGGCTCCTATAATTCACCCCTCCACTTT
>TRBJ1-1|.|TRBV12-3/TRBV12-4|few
CASSPGLEAFF
TGTGCCAGCAGTCCAGGACTTGAAGCTTTCTTT
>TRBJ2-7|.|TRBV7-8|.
CASGSRTDYEQYF
TGTGCCAGCGGCTCACGGACAGACTACGAGCAGTACTTC
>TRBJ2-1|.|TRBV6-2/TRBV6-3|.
CASSWADNEQFF
TGTGCCAGCAGTTGGGCAGACAATGAGCAGTTCTTC
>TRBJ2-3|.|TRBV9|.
CASSSDGAGATDTQYF
TGTGCCAGCAGCTCCGATGGGGCGGGGGCCACAGATACGCAGTATTTT
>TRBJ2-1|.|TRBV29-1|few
CSVEDSSPHNEQFF
TGCAGCGTTGAGGACTCGAGCCCCCACAATGAGCAGTTCTTC
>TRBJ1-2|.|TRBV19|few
CASSMAGYGYTF
TGTGCCAGTAGTATGGCGGGCTATGGCTACACCTTC
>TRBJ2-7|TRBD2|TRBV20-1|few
CSASGRAGDPYEQYF
TGCAGTGCCTCGGGGAGAGCGGGAGACCCCTACGAGCAGTACTTC
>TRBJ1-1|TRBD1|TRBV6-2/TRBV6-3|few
CASSYSLVRQGRPNTEAFF
TGTGCCAGCAGTTACTCATTGGTACGACAGGGCAGGCCGAACACTGAAGCTTTCTTT
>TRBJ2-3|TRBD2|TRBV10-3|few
CAMGESGGSTDTQYF
TGTGCCATGGGGGAGAGCGGGGGTTCCACAGATACGCAGTATTTT
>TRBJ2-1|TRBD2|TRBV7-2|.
CASSLGGSGRANNEQFF
TGTGCCAGCAGCTTAGGAGGTAGCGGGAGGGCCAACAATGAGCAGTTCTTC
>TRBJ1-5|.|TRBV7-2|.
CASSLWPTGNQPQHF
TGTGCCAGCAGCTTATGGCCCACTGGCAATCAGCCCCAGCATTTT
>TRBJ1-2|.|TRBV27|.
CATKEDRWAEDNYGYTF
TGTGCCACCAAAGAAGATCGGTGGGCCGAAGACAACTATGGCTACACCTTC
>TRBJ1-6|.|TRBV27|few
CASSYGSGSSPLHF
TGTGCCAGCAGTTACGGATCAGGGAGTTCACCCCTCCACTTT
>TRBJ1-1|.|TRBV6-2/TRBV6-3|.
CASSSSDPGDTEAFF
TGTGCCAGCAGTTCGTCGGACCCCGGGGACACTGAAGCTTTCTTT
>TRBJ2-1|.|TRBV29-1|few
CSVDKGRHTDEQFF
TGCAGCGTCGACAAAGGGCGTCACACCGATGAGCAGTTCTTC
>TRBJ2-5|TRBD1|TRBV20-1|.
CSARPQGSHRETQYF
TGCAGTGCTAGACCACAGGGGTCCCACCGAGAGACCCAGTACTTC
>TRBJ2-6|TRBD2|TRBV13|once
CASSLTSGVISGANVLTF
TGTGCCAGCAGCTTAACCAGCGGGGTAATCTCTGGGGCCAACGTCCTGACTTTC
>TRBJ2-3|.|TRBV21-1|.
CASSKVGVEGTDTQYF
TGTGCCAGCAGCAAAGTGGGGGTGGAGGGCACAGATACGCAGTATTTT
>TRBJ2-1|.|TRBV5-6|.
CASSRGLPTGEQFF
TGTGCCAGCAGCCGCGGACTCCCAACTGGTGAGCAGTTCTTC
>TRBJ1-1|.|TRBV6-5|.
CASSYSGGRVNTEAFF
TGTGCCAGCAGTTACTCGGGGGGTCGGGTTAACACTGAAGCTTTCTTT
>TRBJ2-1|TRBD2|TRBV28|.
CASSPWTAGGPSSYNEQFF
TGTGCCAGCAGTCCCTGGACAGCGGGGGGCCCCAGCTCCTACAATGAGCAGTTCTTC
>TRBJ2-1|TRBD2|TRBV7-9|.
CASSLKTSGGLRNEQFF
TGTGCCAGCAGCTTAAAGACTAGCGGGGGGTTGAGGAATGAGCAGTTCTTC
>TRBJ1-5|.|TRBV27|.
CASRSEYSNQPQHF
TGTGCCAGCAGGTCAGAGTATAGCAATCAGCCCCAGCATTTT